The clone carrying this TCR beta chain was recorded a few times. The CDR3 has 13 residues. Trimming cost V 5 bases and J 0 bases, with 8 bases left between them. The germline V gene has CDR1 SGDLS and CDR2 YYNGEE. TCR beta cDNA came from about 0.55 ug total RNA, primed with a constant-region primer. It was through three nested multiplex PCR rounds of slightly modified ARM-PCR that TCR beta libraries arose. It was with TRBV1-TRBV30 forward primers and a C-beta reverse primer that the first two PCR rounds were run, at roughly 10 cycles each. TCRdb used MiXCR to reprocess the multiplex PCR reads, holding one entry per CDR3 protein. This sample has about 74,000 distinct CDR3 sequences, with more than 60% found just once. DNA and RNA were both co-extracted from approximately 20-30 mg of bulk tissue that had not been sorted. This sample was taken from a study of tumor-infiltrating lymphocytes in primary liver carcinoma. Across the whole study: These patients were men and women whose ages were 30 to 69 years.

The chain employs TRBV9 and TRBJ1-2; D is unresolved. This sequence was found in a man aged 40-49 years with primary liver carcinoma and hepatitis B virus infection. The source material was liver tumor tissue from sampling region 4. Subset described: tumor region T4, right-lateral pole. CDR3 protein: CASSTGANYGYTF. In nucleotides, the CDR3 is TGTGCCAGCAGTACGGGAGCTAACTATGGCTACACCTTC.